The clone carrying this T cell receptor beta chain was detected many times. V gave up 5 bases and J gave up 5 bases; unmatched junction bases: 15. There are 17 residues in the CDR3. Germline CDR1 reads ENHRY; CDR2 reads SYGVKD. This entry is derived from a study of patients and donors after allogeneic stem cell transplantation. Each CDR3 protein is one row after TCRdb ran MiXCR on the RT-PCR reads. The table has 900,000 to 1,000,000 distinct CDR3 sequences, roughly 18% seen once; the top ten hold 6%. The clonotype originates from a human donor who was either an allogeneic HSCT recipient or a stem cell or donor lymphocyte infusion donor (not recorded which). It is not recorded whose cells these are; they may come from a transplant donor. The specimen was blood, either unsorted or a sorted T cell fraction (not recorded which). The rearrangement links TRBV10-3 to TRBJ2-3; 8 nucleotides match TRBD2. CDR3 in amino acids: CAISPSGTRGVGDTQYF. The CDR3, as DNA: TGTGCCATCAGTCCATCCGGGACTAGAGGGGTTGGAGATACGCAGTATTTT.